The 2 T cell receptor beta chains below were found in one sample sequenced in a study of blood T cell repertoires in COVID-19. Only in-frame clones appear in the TCRdb table, and some are missing; sequencing was by immunoSEQ multiplex PCR. The sample shows 200,000 to 300,000 clones, around 83% of them seen only once. The sequencing input was peripheral blood. The receptors were sampled from a man between 40 and 49 years old who had recovered from COVID-19.

This chain connects TRBV4-1 to TRBJ2-3; 16 bases are a match to TRBD2. In germline, CDR1 is MGHRA, CDR2 YSYEKL. Losses at the gene ends were 3 bases for V and 4 bases for J; bases not matched to a gene: 7. This CDR3 has 18 amino acids. CDR3 nucleotide sequence: TGCGCCAGCAGCCAGGGACTAGCGGGAGGGCCGGGTGCAGATACGCAGTATTTT. Translating it yields CASSQGLAGGPGADTQYF.

The chain carries TRBV3-1 (or the pseudogene TRBV3-2) and TRBJ1-4, with D unclear. CDR1 LGHDT and CDR2 YNNKEL come from the germline V gene (reference sequence). V was shortened by 11 bases and J by 4 bases, with 8 bases between the two germline ends. The CDR3 contains 11 residues. The CDR3 loop is CASNNNEKLFF. CDR3 in DNA: TGTGCCTCGAACAATAATGAAAAACTGTTTTTT.